The 14 T cell receptor beta chains reported below all come from one sample, sequenced in a study of blood T cell repertoires in COVID-19. Profiled with immunoSEQ multiplex PCR; TCRdb holds only in-frame clones, not every one. The profile shows 150,000 or so clones, 88% of them singletons. The specimen sequenced was peripheral blood. These receptors were collected from a woman aged 55-70 years with acute or convalescent COVID-19.

The chain joins TRBV2 to TRBJ2-1, with D possibly being TRBD2 (5 bases). The germline gives CDR1 SNHLY, CDR2 FYNNEI. CDR3 length: 15 amino acids. Trimming removed 3 bases from V and 0 bases from J, with 9 bases in between. The CDR3 loop is CASSDPGLSYNEQFF. In DNA, the CDR3 is TGTGCCAGCAGTGACCCAGGACTCTCCTACAATGAGCAGTTCTTC.

This chain connects TRBV20-1 to TRBJ2-7; TRBD1 agrees at 8 bases. This CDR3 has 11 residues. Germline lookup yields CDR1 DFQATT and CDR2 SNEGSKA (reference sequence). V lost 3 bases to trimming and J lost 6 bases; unmatched junction nucleotides: 1. The CDR3, as DNA: TGCAGTGCTAGGACAGGGGTCGAGCAGTACTTC. It yields the protein CSARTGVEQYF.

The gene calls are TRBV30 and TRBJ1-5, with TRBD1 matching 7 bases. The CDR3 has 16 residues. V lost 3 bases, J lost 8 bases, and 16 bases stayed unmatched. Per the germline V gene, CDR1 is GTSNPN and CDR2 is SVGIG (reference sequence). The CDR3 sequence is CAWRTGRQGDGEPQHF. The CDR3 DNA sequence: TGTGCCTGGAGGACTGGGCGCCAGGGGGATGGTGAGCCCCAGCATTTT.

The V and J genes are TRBV24-1 and TRBJ2-1, with D tentatively TRBD1 (5 bases). Germline lookup yields CDR1 KGHDR and CDR2 SFDVKD. This CDR3 region has 16 residues. Deletions cut 1 base from V and 6 bases from J, with 15 bases between. The CDR3 is CATSDFGSAGSNEQFF. DNA for the CDR3: TGTGCCACCAGTGATTTTGGTTCGGCAGGGTCCAATGAGCAGTTCTTC.

The CDR3 loop reads CASSLGSTSGGSQETQYF. For the CDR3, the DNA is TGTGCCAGCAGCTTAGGCTCGACTAGCGGGGGGAGTCAAGAGACCCAGTACTTC. The chain recombines TRBV7-9 with TRBJ2-5, with 13 bases matching TRBD2. V lost 1 base, J lost 2 bases, and 7 bases stayed unmatched. This CDR3 has 18 residues. Germline CDR1 and CDR2: SEHNR and FQNEAQ (reference sequence).

V and J are TRBV6-1 and TRBJ1-1; D might be TRBD1 (5 bases). This CDR3 has 16 residues. The germline V gene encodes CDR1 MNHNS and CDR2 SASEGT. V lost 3 bases, J lost 2 bases, and 16 bases lay in between. The CDR3, as DNA: TGTGCCAGCAGTGAGCGACTCCAGGGAATCAACACTGAAGCTTTCTTT. Amino acid sequence: CASSERLQGINTEAFF.

The chain recombines TRBV10-3 with TRBJ2-3; 7 bases are shared with TRBD1. This CDR3 contains 14 residues. Germline CDR1 and CDR2: ENHRY and SYGVKD. J lost 2 bases, V lost 6 bases, and 5 bases had no gene match. The CDR3 DNA sequence: TGTGCCATCAGCGGGGACAGATTCACAGATACGCAGTATTTT. Residues: CAISGDRFTDTQYF.

This rearrangement joins TRBV24-1 to TRBJ1-3; D perhaps matches TRBD1 (5 bases). The CDR3 covers 15 residues. Per the germline V gene, CDR1 is KGHDR and CDR2 is SFDVKD. Trimming took 2 bases from V and 2 from J, leaving 9 bases between them. The CDR3 DNA follows: TGTGCCACCAGTGATTCTAGGGGTCCTGGAAACACCATATATTTT. Translating it yields CATSDSRGPGNTIYF.

This clone was seen just once. The genes are TRBV7-2 and TRBJ2-3, with TRBD1 matching over 8 bases. This CDR3 spans 15 amino acids. Looked up from germline, CDR1 is SGHTA and CDR2 is FQGNSA. The junction had 3 bases not matched to a gene; V was cut back by 3 bases and J by 1 base. The CDR3 sequence: CASSFGQGGTDTQYF. CDR3 bases: TGTGCCAGCAGCTTCGGACAGGGAGGCACAGATACGCAGTATTTT.

This chain connects TRBV19 to TRBJ1-5, with 7 bases fitting TRBD1. V trimming: 6 bases; J trimming: 6 bases; junction bases outside the gene matches: 5. Per germline, CDR1 LNHDA and CDR2 SQIVND (reference sequence). The CDR3 totals 13 residues. The CDR3 region is CASSRQGFQPQHF. CDR3 sequence (DNA): TGTGCCAGTAGCCGACAGGGCTTTCAGCCCCAGCATTTT.

The chain has TRBV10-3 and TRBJ1-2; 9 bases match TRBD1. The CDR3 has 16 amino acids. CDR1 and CDR2 (germline): ENHRY, SYGVKD. V lost 10 bases, J lost 4 bases, and 16 bases stayed unmatched. CDR3: CATQPQQGAWGYGYTF. The CDR3 DNA reads TGTGCCACTCAACCACAACAGGGGGCATGGGGCTATGGCTACACCTTC.

CDR3 sequence (DNA): TGTGCCAGCACCCAGGGACAGGGGGCTGGCTACACCTTC. This translates into CASTQGQGAGYTF. The J gene is TRBJ1-2, the V gene TRBV27, with 12 bases lining up with TRBD1. V lost 7 bases and J lost 7; bases outside the gene matches: 4. This CDR3 has 13 residues. Germline V lookup: CDR1 MNHEY, CDR2 SMNVEV (reference sequence).

The rearrangement links TRBV28 to TRBJ1-2, with 7 nucleotides matching TRBD1. Germline loops: CDR1 MDHEN, CDR2 SYDVKM. Unmatched junction bases numbered 6, after V lost 7 bases and J lost 4 bases. This CDR3 contains 13 residues. In DNA, the CDR3 is TGTGCCAGCACCGGGACAGCTGTCTATGGCTACACCTTC. Translating gives CASTGTAVYGYTF.

The genes are TRBV3-1 (or the pseudogene TRBV3-2) and TRBJ1-1; TRBD1 agrees at 7 bases. V lost 2 bases, J lost 1 base, and 10 bases stayed unmatched. CDR3 size: 17 residues. The germline V gene encodes CDR1 LGHDT and CDR2 YNNKEL (reference sequence). The CDR3, as DNA: TGTGCCAGCAGCCAAATTTCGGACAGGAATGAGAACACTGAAGCTTTCTTT. Protein sequence: CASSQISDRNENTEAFF.